This is a list of T cell receptor beta chains from one sample in a study of T cells in Graves' hyperthyroidism and ophthalmopathy. TCRdb fed the multiplex PCR reads into MiXCR, producing one record per CDR3 protein. The sample shows 300,000 to 450,000 distinct CDR3 sequences, roughly 14% of them seen only once. The specimen sequenced was blood. These receptors all come from a woman aged 25 to 39 with Graves' ophthalmopathy. The CDR3 runs from the conserved cysteine through the conserved F or W. D genes are given only for firm matches. A clone size is listed for some rows: how often the clone was seen (once, few, many), or a class if it is expanded.

clone_size	v_call	j_call	d_call	cdr3_nt	cdr3_aa
many	TRBV30	TRBJ2-1	-	TGTGCCTGGAGTTGGGTGGGGGCGCGGGGGGAGCAGTTCTTC	CAWSWVGARGEQFF
-	TRBV28	TRBJ2-7	TRBD1	TGTGCCAGCCTTGGACCGGGACAGAACCCTTACGAGCAGTACTTC	CASLGPGQNPYEQYF
-	TRBV7-9	TRBJ2-2	-	TGTGCCAGCTCCGTCACCGGGGAGCTGTTTTTT	CASSVTGELFF
many	TRBV20-1	TRBJ2-7	-	TGCAGTGCTAGAGACCGTTTTCGGGAAACAGGGAACGAGCAGTACTTC	CSARDRFRETGNEQYF
many	TRBV28	TRBJ1-2	TRBD1	TGTGCCAGCAATACCCCTAGCTTGACAGGGCTTGGCTACACCTTC	CASNTPSLTGLGYTF
many	TRBV20-1	TRBJ2-3	-	TGCAGTGCGCCTGGGGTGGGAATGAGCACAGATACGCAGTATTTT	CSAPGVGMSTDTQYF
many	TRBV18	TRBJ1-6	-	TGTGCCAGCTCACCAGACCGAGTAACCTATAATTCACCCCTCCACTTT	CASSPDRVTYNSPLHF
many	TRBV5-1	TRBJ1-1	-	TGCGCCAGCAGCTTGGAGGGAGGGGATGTGACTGAAGCTTTCTTT	CASSLEGGDVTEAFF
-	TRBV6-1	TRBJ2-1	TRBD1	TGTGCCAGCAAAGGACAGGGTGGCGATGAGCAGTTCTTC	CASKGQGGDEQFF
many	TRBV11-2	TRBJ1-2	-	TGTGCCAGCAGCGCCTCGACAGGTCTGGATGGCTACACCTTC	CASSASTGLDGYTF
-	TRBV28	TRBJ1-4	-	TGTGCCAGCAGTTTGGGAGGGGGTTTTGAAAAACTGTTTTTT	CASSLGGGFEKLFF
many	TRBV6-1	TRBJ2-5	-	TGTGCCAGCTTTGGGCAGGGCAAAACCCAGTACTTC	CASFGQGKTQYF
many	TRBV10-3	TRBJ2-5	-	TGTGCCATCAGCGCGCATGGACAGACCGGCCAAGAGACCCAGTACTTC	CAISAHGQTGQETQYF
-	TRBV2	TRBJ2-5	-	TGTGCCAGCAGTGAAAGGCAGTACCAAGAGACCCAGTACTTC	CASSERQYQETQYF
few	TRBV28	TRBJ1-2	TRBD1	TGTGCCATTCCGGGACAGGGCTATGGCTACACCTTC	CAIPGQGYGYTF
many	TRBV13	TRBJ2-3	TRBD2	TGTGCCAGCAGCCAACCCGGGACTAGCGGGGGAAAAGATACGCAGTATTTT	CASSQPGTSGGKDTQYF
many	TRBV19	TRBJ2-7	TRBD2	TGTGCCAGTAGTATAACGTCTAGCGGCACCTACGAGCAGTACTTC	CASSITSSGTYEQYF
many	TRBV12-3/TRBV12-4	TRBJ1-5	-	TGTGCCACCCCGGGCTACAGCAATCAGCCCCAGCATTTT	CATPGYSNQPQHF
many	TRBV12-5	TRBJ2-2	TRBD2	TGTGCTAGTGGTTCCTCGGGACTAGCGGGGGGCGGGACCGGGGAGCTGTTTTTT	CASGSSGLAGGGTGELFF
many	TRBV2	TRBJ1-4	-	TGTGCCAGCAGCAGGGGCTCGGGTAATGAAAAACTGTTTTTT	CASSRGSGNEKLFF
many	TRBV28	TRBJ2-3	TRBD2	TGTGCCACCGATTGGGGGGGGGGAGGCACAGATACGCAGTATTTT	CATDWGGGGTDTQYF
many	TRBV28	TRBJ1-1	-	TGTGCCAGCACCTCTGTGCATGAACTGAACACTGAAGCTTTCTTT	CASTSVHELNTEAFF
few	TRBV18	TRBJ2-6	-	TGTGCCAGCTCACCGTTCAGCCAGGGAAGTACTGGGGCCAACGTCCTGACTTTC	CASSPFSQGSTGANVLTF
many	TRBV3-1	TRBJ2-7	-	TGTGCCAGCAGCCAAGATCGGGGACGGAGCTCCTACGAGCAGTACTTC	CASSQDRGRSSYEQYF
-	TRBV20-1	TRBJ2-3	TRBD1	TGCAGTGCTGAGGGGGCTAGCACAGATACGCAGTATTTT	CSAEGASTDTQYF
-	TRBV24-1	TRBJ2-2	-	TGTGCCACCAGCACCGGGACATGGTTCCCCGAGCTGTTTTTT	CATSTGTWFPELFF
-	TRBV12-3/TRBV12-4	TRBJ2-1	-	TGTGCCAGCAGCGGGACACGGCTCCTGGGCAATGAGCAGTTCTTC	CASSGTRLLGNEQFF
-	TRBV20-1	TRBJ1-5	-	TGCAGTGCTAGTGACAGGTATAGCAATCAGCCCCAGCATTTT	CSASDRYSNQPQHF
few	TRBV7-8	TRBJ2-6	-	TGTGCCAGCAGCTTAAGCAGCTATACAGATTTATCTGGGGCCAACGTCCTGACTTTC	CASSLSSYTDLSGANVLTF
many	TRBV29-1	TRBJ1-2	TRBD1	TGCAGCGTTTCCCGAGGGGGACAGGGGGCGCTTGGCTACACCTTC	CSVSRGGQGALGYTF
many	TRBV6-1	TRBJ2-3	TRBD1	TGTGCCAGCAGTACCGGGACAGGGGGCACAGATACGCAGTATTTT	CASSTGTGGTDTQYF